This T cell receptor (beta chain) was recovered during a study of cytomegalovirus exposure and HLA in healthy donors. The PCR ran on 60 Vbeta and 13 Jbeta primers. Here immunoSEQ multiplex PCR was the method, and the copy in TCRdb shows in-frame clones only, minus some. This table lists about 210,000 clones. Germline V gives CDR1 KGHSH, CDR2 LQKENI. With 3 bases removed from V and 0 bases from J, the gap between germline ends came to 5 bases. CDR3 length: 13 amino acids. Sequencing was done on a sample of PBMCs. This rearrangement joins TRBV18 to TRBJ1-1; D remains ambiguous. The source is a woman younger than 45 in good health and CMV-seropositive. The chain's CDR3 is CASSPAVNTEAFF. The DNA of the CDR3 is TGTGCCAGCTCACCGGCGGTGAACACTGAAGCTTTCTTT. Full variable domain (outside the CDR3, taken from reference TRBV18 and TRBJ1-1): NAGVMQNPRHLVRRRGQEARLRCSPMKGHSHVYWYRQLPEEGLKFMVYLQKENIIDESGMPKERFSAEFPKEGPSILRIQQVVRGDSAAYFCASSPAVNTEAFFGQGTRLTVV.